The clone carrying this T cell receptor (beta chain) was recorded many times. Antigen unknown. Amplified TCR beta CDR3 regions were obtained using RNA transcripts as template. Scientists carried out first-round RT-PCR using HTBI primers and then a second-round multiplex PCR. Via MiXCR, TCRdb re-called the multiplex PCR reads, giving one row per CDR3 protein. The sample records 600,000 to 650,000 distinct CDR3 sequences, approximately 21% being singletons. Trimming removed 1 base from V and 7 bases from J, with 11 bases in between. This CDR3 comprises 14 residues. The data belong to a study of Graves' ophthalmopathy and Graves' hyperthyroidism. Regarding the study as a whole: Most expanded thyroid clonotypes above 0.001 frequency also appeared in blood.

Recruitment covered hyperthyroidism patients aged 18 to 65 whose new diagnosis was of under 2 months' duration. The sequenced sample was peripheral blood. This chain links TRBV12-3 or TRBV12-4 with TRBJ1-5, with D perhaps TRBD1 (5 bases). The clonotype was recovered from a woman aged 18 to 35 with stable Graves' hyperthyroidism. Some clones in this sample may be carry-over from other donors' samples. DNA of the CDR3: TGTGCCAGCAGTTTAGGGGGGGGAGGACAGCCCCAGCATTTT. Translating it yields CASSLGGGGQPQHF.